One T cell receptor beta chain is described in this entry. Its target is not known. This specimen comes from a study of cytomegalovirus exposure and HLA in healthy donors. General study findings and limits: An analysis that came later showed most CMV-associated TCR beta chains appearing HLA-restricted. Researchers left out some V segments, among them TRBV6-2 and TRBV6-3, as indistinguishable.

Everyone who donated was a healthy bone marrow donor. PCR primers comprised 60 Vbeta and 13 Jbeta primers. TCRdb's copy holds only in-frame clones and misses some; the assay was immunoSEQ multiplex PCR. The sample records around 130,000 clones, over 60% being singletons. Trimming removed 2 bases from V and 6 bases from J; junction bases left unmatched: 6. Germline CDR1 reads LNHNV; CDR2 reads YYDKDF (reference sequence). The CDR3 sequence is 14 residues long. Sequencing was performed on PBMCs. The J gene is TRBJ1-2, the V gene TRBV15; 7 nucleotides agree with TRBD1. The TCR originated in a man in his late teens or twenties in good health and CMV-seropositive. CDR3 sequence (DNA): TGTGCCACCAGCAGAAGAATTACAGGGGATGGCTACACCTTC. This translates into CATSRRITGDGYTF.